The 31 T cell receptor beta chains reported below all come from one sample, sequenced in a study of response to subunit inactivated influenza vaccine. TCRdb processed the RT-PCR reads anew with MiXCR; each CDR3 protein has one entry. Altogether 500,000 to 600,000 distinct CDR3 sequences are present, approximately 12% being singletons, with the ten largest covering 10% to 13%. Sample: PBMCs from blood, taken on the day of vaccination. These receptor sequences come from a man aged 50-59 years who received an inactivated influenza vaccine.

The J gene is TRBJ2-5, the V gene TRBV27; 9 nucleotides match TRBD2. J lost 5 bases, V lost 5 bases, and 12 bases had no gene match. CDR1 MNHEY and CDR2 SMNVEV come from the germline V gene (reference sequence). The CDR3 is 16 residues long. CDR3 region: CASSPFLAGTGETQYF. Written as DNA, the CDR3 is TGTGCCAGCAGTCCCTTCCTAGCGGGAACGGGGGAGACCCAGTACTTC.

This clonotype was observed at least ten times. V is TRBV28 and J is TRBJ2-3, with TRBD1 as a possible D gene (6 bases). CDR1 and CDR2 (germline): MDHEN, SYDVKM. Trimming shortened V by 2 bases and J by 5 bases, and 20 bases separated the two germline ends. This CDR3 comprises 17 residues. CDR3 DNA sequence: TGTGCCAGCAGTTTACGCCTAATAGAAAAAGGGGGAGATACGCAGTATTTT. This codes for CASSLRLIEKGGDTQYF.

The rearrangement joins TRBV6-5 to TRBJ2-5; 7 nucleotides match TRBD2. The CDR3 totals 16 residues. V shed 2 bases, J shed 5 bases, and the junction held 11 bases outside the gene matches. Germline CDR1 MNHEY, CDR2 SVGAGI. CDR3 bases: TGTGCCAGCAGTTACGGGACCGGGATCGGGGGGGAGACCCAGTACTTC. Residues: CASSYGTGIGGETQYF.

In this sample, this clonotype turned up a few times. The CDR3 coding sequence is TGTGCCACCAGCAGGGGTGCTATCCAGCCCGGGGAGACCCAGTACTTC. Translated, it gives CATSRGAIQPGETQYF. The J gene is TRBJ2-5, the V gene TRBV15, with unresolved D. Trimming removed 3 bases from V and 5 bases from J, with 19 bases in between. CDR3 size: 16 residues. Germline CDR1 reads LNHNV; CDR2 reads YYDKDF (reference sequence).

The rearrangement links TRBV5-1 to TRBJ2-1; D ambiguous. CDR3 length: 15 residues. Per germline, CDR1 SGHRS and CDR2 YFSETQ. With 0 bases removed from V and 3 bases from J, the gap between germline ends came to 10 bases. The CDR3 coding sequence is TGCGCCAGCAGCTTGGCCCTTGGGGACTACAATGAGCAGTTCTTC. Encoded protein: CASSLALGDYNEQFF.

The V and J genes are TRBV20-1 and TRBJ2-1, with 13 positions matching TRBD2. Looked up from germline, CDR1 is DFQATT and CDR2 is SNEGSKA (reference sequence). With 2 bases clipped from V and 8 bases from J, the junction kept 6 bases outside the gene matches. This CDR3 contains 15 residues. CDR3 residues: CSARPGLAGVDEQFF. The CDR3 DNA reads TGCAGTGCTAGACCCGGACTAGCGGGAGTTGATGAGCAGTTCTTC.

This clonotype was seen more than once but under ten times. The V and J genes are TRBV10-2 and TRBJ2-1; 7 bases map to TRBD2. Germline assignment: CDR1 WSHSY and CDR2 SAAADI. The CDR3 totals 15 residues. J gave up 4 bases and V 7 bases, and 10 bases lay outside the gene matches. This CDR3 is CASTQFSGRYNEQFF. The CDR3 region has the DNA TGCGCCAGCACTCAATTTAGCGGGCGGTACAATGAGCAGTTCTTC.

This clonotype has only a few counts. This chain connects TRBV10-1 to TRBJ1-1, with no clear D. The CDR3 has 15 amino acids. The germline V gene encodes CDR1 WNHNN and CDR2 SYGVQD (reference sequence). V lost 4 bases, J lost 4 bases, and 16 bases lay in between. Here the CDR3 reads CASSAGSTLGTEAFF. DNA for the CDR3: TGCGCCAGCAGTGCGGGTTCTACATTGGGCACTGAAGCTTTCTTT.

This clonotype came up a few times. This chain links TRBV3-1 with TRBJ2-1; D is undetermined. Germline assignment: CDR1 LGHDT and CDR2 YNNKEL (reference sequence). Trimming left V 1 base short and J 3 bases short, with 7 bases between. The CDR3 sequence is 14 residues long. CDR3 residues: CASSQVSNYNEQFF. Written as DNA, the CDR3 is TGTGCCAGCAGCCAAGTTTCTAACTACAATGAGCAGTTCTTC.

This clonotype turned up a few times. The chain recombines TRBV4-3 with TRBJ1-2, with 12 bases matching TRBD1. V was pared by 3 bases and J by 8 bases, with 4 bases of the junction left unmatched. Per germline, CDR1 LGHNA and CDR2 YSLEER. This CDR3 has 14 residues. The CDR3 is CASSQGQGAEGYTF. For the CDR3, the DNA is TGCGCCAGCAGCCAGGGACAGGGGGCTGAGGGCTACACCTTC.

In this sample, this clonotype turned up many times. The genes are TRBV14 and TRBJ2-5, with TRBD2 as a possible D gene (6 bases). V was cut by 0 bases and J by 4 bases, with 18 bases left in between. The V gene's germline CDR1 is SGHDN and CDR2 FVKESK. This CDR3 has 17 amino acids. CDR3 in amino acids: CASSQETGSRSSETQYF. In nucleotides, the CDR3 is TGTGCCAGCAGCCAAGAAACCGGGAGCAGGTCATCAGAGACCCAGTACTTC.

This clonotype has a handful of counts. The V call is TRBV7-2, the J call TRBJ1-4, with unresolved D. Germline-derived CDR1 and CDR2 are SGHTA and FQGNSA. The CDR3 runs to 12 residues. Trimming shortened V by 5 bases and J by 8 bases, and 9 bases separated the two germline ends. The CDR3 DNA follows: TGTGCCAGCAGCCGGGATTGGGAAAAACTGTTTTTT. Amino acids: CASSRDWEKLFF.

A few counts support this clonotype. This chain connects TRBV5-1 to TRBJ2-5; tentative D call: TRBD1 (6 bases). This CDR3 is built from 16 residues. Germline V gene lookup returns CDR1 SGHRS and CDR2 YFSETQ. Between the trimmed V and J ends, which lost 3 bases and 2 bases, there was a span of 17 bases. This CDR3 is CASSSSTGSPQETQYF. Here the CDR3 DNA reads TGCGCCAGCAGCTCCTCGACAGGCAGTCCGCAAGAGACCCAGTACTTC.

The rearrangement links TRBV5-1 to TRBJ2-1, with D perhaps being TRBD1 or TRBD2 (5 bases each). The V end lost 3 bases, the J end lost 4 bases, and 20 bases lay between the germline ends. This CDR3 comprises 17 residues. Germline V gene lookup returns CDR1 SGHRS and CDR2 YFSETQ. CDR3 DNA: TGCGCCAGCAGCTCCCGACAGCCGGGAATCCCATACAATGAGCAGTTCTTC. Its translation: CASSSRQPGIPYNEQFF. Variable domain in full (rest from reference TRBV5-1 and TRBJ2-1): KAGVTQTPRYLIKTRGQQVTLSCSPISGHRSVSWYQQTPGQGLQFLFEYFSETQRNKGNFPGRFSGRQFSNSRSEMNVSTLELGDSALYLCASSSRQPGIPYNEQFFGPGTRLTVL.

The CDR3 sequence is CSASRGRGDTEAFF. In nucleotides, the CDR3 is TGCAGTGCTAGCAGGGGGCGGGGGGACACTGAAGCTTTCTTT. The J gene is TRBJ1-1, the V gene TRBV20-1, with 8 bases identical to TRBD1. This CDR3 is 14 amino acids long. CDR1 DFQATT and CDR2 SNEGSKA come from the germline V gene (reference sequence). Trimming took 3 bases from V and 3 from J; bases not matched to a gene: 6.

The V gene is TRBV20-1, the J gene TRBJ2-2, with D possibly matching TRBD2 (6 bases). CDR1 and CDR2 (germline): DFQATT, SNEGSKA (reference sequence). Trimming left V 1 base short and J 0 bases short, with 6 bases between. The length of the CDR3 is 14 residues. CDR3 nucleotides: TGCAGTGCTAGAGCGGGAGCGAACACCGGGGAGCTGTTTTTT. Encoded protein: CSARAGANTGELFF.

The gene calls are TRBV20-1 and TRBJ1-1, with D unresolved. The V and J ends lost 3 bases and 7 bases respectively, with 18 bases between them. The CDR3 has 14 amino acids. CDR1 is DFQATT and CDR2 is SNEGSKA in the germline V gene (reference sequence). The CDR3 is CSASSRSRWFEAFF. The DNA for the CDR3 is TGCAGTGCTAGTTCCCGTTCCCGGTGGTTTGAAGCTTTCTTT.

This clonotype was seen a few times. This rearrangement joins TRBV4-1 to TRBJ1-6; D gene unclear. Germline lookup yields CDR1 MGHRA and CDR2 YSYEKL. The length of the CDR3 is 18 residues. The germline V and J ends were trimmed by 3 bases and 5 bases, with 20 bases remaining between them. Written as DNA, the CDR3 is TGCGCCAGCAGCCAGGCTTGGTGGGTGATCGGTGATAATTCACCCCTCCACTTT. As protein: CASSQAWWVIGDNSPLHF.

This sequence joins TRBV11-2 and TRBJ1-2; no reliable D call. This CDR3 comprises 13 residues. V shed 2 bases and J shed 2 bases, with 6 bases lying between them. Per the germline V gene, CDR1 is SGHAT and CDR2 is FQNNGV. The DNA of the CDR3 is TGTGCCAGCAGCTTAAACGGCAACTATGGCTACACCTTC. Translation gives CASSLNGNYGYTF.

The chain carries TRBV29-1 and TRBJ2-1; 11 nucleotides agree with TRBD2. With V trimmed by 4 bases and J by 7 bases, 9 bases remained unmatched. From germline, CDR1 is SQVTM and CDR2 ANQGSEA. The CDR3 spans 15 residues. The CDR3 here is CSVGLAGGWGNEQFF. CDR3 bases: TGCAGCGTTGGTCTAGCGGGGGGCTGGGGGAATGAGCAGTTCTTC.

This chain uses TRBV7-9 with TRBJ2-7; the match to TRBD2 covers 12 bases. The CDR3 sequence is 15 residues long. Germline assignment: CDR1 SEHNR and CDR2 FQNEAQ (reference sequence). The trim removed 2 bases at V and 4 bases at J, leaving 3 bases unmatched. The CDR3 loop reads CASSLTSGGHYEQYF. The CDR3 region has the DNA TGTGCCAGCAGCTTAACTAGCGGGGGGCATTACGAGCAGTACTTC.

This clonotype has just a few counts. The CDR3 bases are TGTGCCTGGAGTATGGGGGACAGGGACTTCTACAATGAGCAGTTCTTC. It is translated as CAWSMGDRDFYNEQFF. J is TRBJ2-1 and V is TRBV30, with 9 bases fitting TRBD1. With 2 bases clipped from V and 3 bases from J, the junction kept 8 bases outside the gene matches. CDR1 and CDR2 (germline): GTSNPN, SVGIG (reference sequence). The CDR3 extends over 16 amino acids.

At least ten counts were recorded for this clonotype. The rearrangement links TRBV2 to TRBJ2-6; TRBD1 might be the D (5 bases). Germline V gene sequence: CDR1 SNHLY, CDR2 FYNNEI. The length of the CDR3 is 15 residues. V was clipped by 7 bases and J by 2 bases, with 12 bases between them. The CDR3 spells CASTGPRAGANVLTF. CDR3 coding DNA: TGTGCCAGCACGGGTCCCAGGGCTGGGGCCAACGTCCTGACTTTC. The variable domain in full, completed from reference TRBV2 and TRBJ2-6, reads EPEVTQTPSHQVTQMGQEVILRCVPISNHLYFYWYRQILGQKVEFLVSFYNNEISEKSEIFDDQFSVERPDGSNFTLKIRSTKLEDSAMYFCASTGPRAGANVLTFGAGSRLTVL.

This clonotype was counted between two and nine times. The chain links TRBV6-1 to TRBJ2-4; no reliable D call. V shed 7 bases and J shed 7 bases, with 14 bases lying between them. Germline loops: CDR1 MNHNS, CDR2 SASEGT. This CDR3 is built from 13 residues. CDR3 DNA sequence: TGTGCCAGCACCGGCGCGGTTAATAACATTCAGTACTTC. Protein product: CASTGAVNNIQYF.

Ten or more counts support this clonotype. The chain has TRBV5-1 and TRBJ1-2; 7 bases are a match to TRBD1. This CDR3 is 14 amino acids long. V lost 1 base, J lost 6 bases, and 6 bases stayed unmatched. Germline V CDR1 and CDR2: SGHRS, YFSETQ. CDR3 residues: CASSLRDREDGYTF. DNA of the CDR3: TGCGCCAGCAGCTTGAGAGACAGGGAAGATGGCTACACCTTC. The full variable domain, rest sourced from reference TRBV5-1 and TRBJ1-2, is KAGVTQTPRYLIKTRGQQVTLSCSPISGHRSVSWYQQTPGQGLQFLFEYFSETQRNKGNFPGRFSGRQFSNSRSEMNVSTLELGDSALYLCASSLRDREDGYTFGSGTRLTVV.

This chain joins TRBV3-1 and TRBJ2-5, with TRBD1 matching 9 bases. Germline loops: CDR1 LGHDT, CDR2 YNNKEL (reference sequence). J gave up 3 bases and V 2 bases, and 4 bases lay outside the gene matches. The CDR3 has 15 residues. The CDR3 nucleotides read TGTGCCAGCAGCCAACCTAGGACAGGGGAAGAGACCCAGTACTTC. It translates to CASSQPRTGEETQYF.

The chain links TRBV4-2 to TRBJ1-2; D gene ambiguous. V gave up 2 bases and J gave up 5 bases, with 9 bases separating them. This CDR3 is built from 13 residues. Germline V gene lookup returns CDR1 LGHNA and CDR2 YNFKEQ. As DNA, the CDR3 is TGTGCCAGCAGCCAACCGCTCGGGTATGGCTACACCTTC. It is translated as CASSQPLGYGYTF.

This clonotype was counted only a few times. The rearrangement joins TRBV6-2 or TRBV6-3 to TRBJ2-7; D gene unclear. The CDR3 is 12 residues long. V gave up 4 bases and J gave up 7 bases, with 11 bases separating them. Germline V CDR1 and CDR2: MNHEY, SVGEGT. CDR3 bases: TGTGCCAGCAGTTCCGACATCGTTGAGCAGTACTTC. Its protein is CASSSDIVEQYF.

This clonotype was counted many times. This chain joins TRBV4-2 and TRBJ2-1; 8 nucleotides match TRBD2. The CDR3 totals 17 residues. The trim removed 0 bases at V and 10 bases at J, leaving 14 bases unmatched. CDR1 and CDR2 (germline): LGHNA, YNFKEQ. The CDR3 region is CASSQDFLAGTLGEQFF. The CDR3 nucleotides are TGTGCCAGCAGCCAAGATTTTCTAGCGGGCACCCTAGGGGAGCAGTTCTTC.

The genes are TRBV3-1 and TRBJ2-7, with TRBD2 as a possible D gene (6 bases). Deletions cut 0 bases from V and 7 bases from J, with 16 bases between. Germline-derived CDR1 and CDR2 are LGHDT and YNNKEL (reference sequence). CDR3 length equals 15 residues. Here the CDR3 DNA reads TGTGCCAGCAGCCAAGATCCGCTGGGAGGAGGAGAGCAGTACTTC. Its translation is CASSQDPLGGGEQYF.

This chain connects TRBV12-3 or TRBV12-4 to TRBJ2-7; D remains unclear. This CDR3 comprises 14 residues. Trimming left V 3 bases short and J 9 bases short, with 18 bases between. CDR3 DNA: TGTGCCAGCAGTTTTAGGCAACTATTACGAGGGCAGTACTTC. Translation gives CASSFRQLLRGQYF.